Presented here are 6 T cell receptor beta chains from one specimen sequenced in a study of beta chain features in type 1 diabetes. The authors reverse transcribed all of the isolated RNA, so sequencing captured expressed TCRB transcripts. Clones were sequenced by immunoSEQ multiplex PCR, and TCRdb holds only the in-frame ones, with some missing. The sample records about 190,000 clones, 7.8% being singletons. Regarding the study as a whole: TCRB CDR3 length was moderately but significantly reduced in all four CD4+ subsets of Type 1 diabetes patients.

For these receptors, no antigen is known. The sequenced sample consisted of central memory CD4+ T cells from blood. These receptors originate from a woman aged 40 to 55 with type 1 diabetes.

The chain combines TRBV2 with TRBJ1-2; TRBD1 aligns across 7 bases. V was clipped by 5 bases and J by 2 bases; unmatched bases: 5. The CDR3 is 14 amino acids. Germline CDR1 SNHLY, CDR2 FYNNEI. CDR3 sequence: CASSILTGNYGYTF. Written as DNA, the CDR3 is TGTGCCAGCAGTATCCTGACAGGGAACTATGGCTACACCTTC.

The chain links TRBV9 to TRBJ1-5, with D perhaps TRBD1 (6 bases). Germline assignment: CDR1 SGDLS and CDR2 YYNGEE. V was cut by 4 bases and J by 4 bases, with 15 bases left in between. CDR3 length equals 15 residues. CDR3 nucleotides: TGTGCCAGCAGCTCAACCGGGACACTGAATCAGCCCCAGCATTTT. It translates to CASSSTGTLNQPQHF.

This clone has at least ten counts. The J gene is TRBJ2-2, the V gene TRBV19; D is undetermined. The germline V and J ends were trimmed by 6 bases and 6 bases, with 8 bases remaining between them. Germline lookup yields CDR1 LNHDA and CDR2 SQIVND (reference sequence). The CDR3 runs to 12 residues. The chain's CDR3 is CASRLSAGELFF. Here the CDR3 DNA reads TGTGCCAGTAGGTTGAGTGCCGGGGAGCTGTTTTTT.

This clone was seen a handful of times. The V and J genes are TRBV9 and TRBJ2-3, with unresolved D. CDR3 length: 13 residues. CDR1 and CDR2 from the germline V gene are SGDLS and YYNGEE. The ends were cut back, 0 bases at V and 3 bases at J, with 5 bases in the middle. For the CDR3, the DNA is TGTGCCAGCAGCGTAGCTGTGACAGATACGCAGTATTTT. It encodes CASSVAVTDTQYF.

This clone was recorded a few times. This chain uses TRBV28 with TRBJ2-7, with D possibly matching TRBD1 (6 bases). The CDR3 is made up of 12 amino acids. Germline V gives CDR1 MDHEN, CDR2 SYDVKM. Trimming cost V 9 bases and J 3 bases, with 12 bases left between them. The CDR3 DNA sequence: TGTGCCAGTACCGGACAGATCTACGAGCAGTACTTC. It specifies CASTGQIYEQYF. The entire variable domain, with the rest obtained from reference TRBV28 and TRBJ2-7, is as follows: DVKVTQSSRYLVKRTGEKVFLECVQDMDHENMFWYRQDPGLGLRLIYFSYDVKMKEKGDIPEGYSVSREKKERFSLILESASTNQTSMYLCASTGQIYEQYFGPGTRLTVT.

This clone has only a few counts. V gene TRBV5-4 combines with J gene TRBJ1-1; 7 positions match TRBD1. The CDR3 is 12 amino acids. V lost 4 bases and J lost 7; bases outside the gene matches: 4. CDR1 SGHNT and CDR2 YYREEE come from the germline V gene (reference sequence). DNA for the CDR3: TGTGCCAGCAGCCCGGACAGGCTTGAAGCTTTCTTT. Its translation is CASSPDRLEAFF.